Listed below are T cell receptor beta chains from one sample, sequenced in a study of control samples from healthy donors and cancer patients. The method was immunoSEQ multiplex PCR; TCRdb's version includes in-frame clones alone and lacks a portion of them. The sample carries around 67,000 clones, roughly 89% recorded once. Sequenced: PBMCs. The receptors shown here come from a man aged 55 to 70 with colorectal cancer. CDR3s include the opening cysteine and the closing phenylalanine or tryptophan. D genes are given only for firm matches. Clone sizes are given selectively: once, few, many, or a class where the clone is expanded.

j_call,v_call,clone_size,d_call,cdr3_aa,cdr3_nt
TRBJ1-1,TRBV7-2,once,.,CALRGTQASNTEAFF,TGTGCTTTGCGCGGTACCCAAGCTTCGAACACTGAAGCTTTCTTT
TRBJ2-5,TRBV27,.,TRBD1,CASSLSTGDLKETQYF,TGTGCCAGCAGTTTATCAACAGGGGATTTGAAGGAGACCCAGTACTTC
TRBJ2-7,TRBV15,.,TRBD1,CATSRDYRGNEQYF,TGTGCCACCAGCAGAGATTACAGGGGGAACGAGCAGTACTTC
TRBJ2-5,TRBV2,.,.,CASSPTRSQYF,TGTGCCAGCAGCCCCACTAGATCCCAGTACTTC
TRBJ2-1,TRBV4-2,.,.,CASSPNRYEQFF,TGTGCCAGCAGCCCAAACCGGTATGAGCAGTTCTTC
TRBJ2-3,TRBV7-3,.,.,CASSLQQGRTDTQYF,TGTGCCAGCAGCTTACAGCAGGGGCGCACAGATACGCAGTATTTT
TRBJ1-6,TRBV5-4,.,.,CASSSTRSSSYNSPLHF,TGTGCCAGCAGCTCGACAAGGAGCAGCTCCTATAATTCACCCCTCCACTTT
TRBJ2-7,TRBV6-6,.,.,CASSYSDITYEQYF,TGTGCCAGCAGTTACTCCGACATTACCTACGAGCAGTACTTC
TRBJ1-2,TRBV28,once,.,CASSLTGNYGYTF,TGTGCCAGCAGTTTAACAGGGAACTATGGCTACACCTTC
TRBJ1-2,TRBV7-9,.,.,CASSFRGGYTF,TGTGCCAGCAGCTTTAGGGGTGGCTACACCTTC
TRBJ1-2,TRBV5-1,.,TRBD1,CASSLSTGGGYGYTF,TGCGCCAGCAGCTTATCGACAGGGGGTGGGTATGGCTACACCTTC
TRBJ2-7,TRBV29-1,once,TRBD1,CSVVGQGGDEQYF,TGCAGCGTTGTCGGACAGGGTGGGGACGAGCAGTACTTC
TRBJ2-5,TRBV5-1,once,.,CASSLLNGGTEETQYF,TGCGCCAGCAGCCTCCTTAACGGGGGAACCGAAGAGACCCAGTACTTC
TRBJ1-5,TRBV24-1,.,.,CATSDRAGQPQHF,TGTGCCACCAGTGACAGGGCGGGCCAGCCCCAGCATTTT
TRBJ2-7,TRBV3-1/TRBV3-2,once,.,CASGFGRAEQYF,TGTGCCAGCGGCTTTGGGCGTGCCGAGCAGTACTTC
TRBJ1-2,TRBV6-5,.,.,CASSLTGRGGYTF,TGTGCCAGCAGTCTTACAGGGAGAGGTGGCTACACCTTC
TRBJ2-3,TRBV7-6,.,TRBD2,CASSAVLAGGTDTQYF,TGTGCCAGCAGCGCGGTTCTAGCGGGAGGCACAGATACGCAGTATTTT
TRBJ1-5,TRBV7-9,.,.,CASSYLSNQPQHF,TGTGCCAGCAGCTACCTCAGCAATCAGCCCCAGCATTTT
TRBJ2-1,TRBV7-2,.,.,CASGPVAGEQFF,TGTGCCAGCGGCCCCGTAGCCGGTGAGCAGTTCTTC
TRBJ2-1,TRBV9,.,TRBD1,CASARDRSSYNEQFF,TGTGCCAGCGCCAGGGACAGGAGCTCCTACAATGAGCAGTTCTTC
TRBJ2-7,TRBV6-5,.,.,CASSPGGSSYEQYF,TGTGCCAGCAGTCCCGGCGGAAGCTCCTACGAGCAGTACTTC
TRBJ1-4,TRBV11-2,.,.,CASSLGAATNEKLFF,TGTGCCAGCAGCTTAGGGGCAGCAACTAATGAAAAACTGTTTTTT
TRBJ2-7,TRBV12-3/TRBV12-4,.,.,CASSLGRALEQYF,TGTGCCAGCAGTTTGGGCAGGGCCCTCGAGCAGTACTTC
TRBJ1-5,TRBV18,.,.,CASSPQGNSNQPQHF,TGTGCCAGCTCACCACAGGGCAATAGCAATCAGCCCCAGCATTTT
TRBJ2-1,TRBV6-5,.,TRBD2,CASSWGSGDHYNEQFF,TGTGCCAGCAGTTGGGGTAGCGGGGACCATTACAATGAGCAGTTCTTC
TRBJ2-7,TRBV11-2,.,.,CASSSSGPEQYF,TGTGCCAGCAGCTCCAGCGGGCCCGAGCAGTACTTC
TRBJ2-5,TRBV11-2,.,TRBD2,CASSLRDYSQGTQYF,TGTGCCAGCAGCCTCCGGGACTATTCCCAAGGGACCCAGTACTTC
TRBJ2-3,TRBV6-5,.,.,CASTLGFTDTQYF,TGTGCCAGCACCCTTGGGTTTACAGATACGCAGTATTTT
TRBJ1-1,TRBV3-1/TRBV3-2,.,.,CASSHPSGRAEAFF,TGTGCCAGCAGCCATCCCAGCGGGAGGGCTGAAGCTTTCTTT
TRBJ2-6,TRBV2,.,.,CASSKGTAGANVLTF,TGTGCCAGCAGTAAAGGGACGGCAGGGGCCAACGTCCTGACTTTC
TRBJ2-1,TRBV18,.,TRBD1,CASSLETGGNYNEQFF,TGTGCCAGCTCACTTGAGACAGGGGGGAACTACAATGAGCAGTTCTTC
TRBJ2-3,TRBV5-6,.,.,CASSSGLEGVTQYF,TGTGCCAGCAGCTCCGGACTGGAGGGTGTTACGCAGTATTTT
TRBJ1-2,TRBV2,.,.,CASSVRTADYGYTF,TGTGCCAGCAGTGTCAGGACAGCGGACTATGGCTACACCTTC
TRBJ2-2,TRBV6-7,once,.,CASGAEGAGQVRTGELFF,TGTGCCAGCGGGGCCGAAGGAGCTGGGCAGGTAAGGACCGGGGAGCTGTTTTTT
TRBJ1-2,TRBV7-2,.,.,CASSAGRRPGYTF,TGTGCCAGCAGCGCGGGCCGCCGGCCTGGCTACACCTTC
TRBJ1-4,TRBV5-1,.,.,CASSLAGTFNEKLFF,TGCGCCAGCAGCTTGGCCGGGACTTTTAATGAAAAACTGTTTTTT
TRBJ1-4,TRBV28,.,.,CASSLFGEKLFF,TGTGCCAGCAGTTTATTTGGTGAAAAACTGTTTTTT
TRBJ2-1,TRBV3-1/TRBV3-2,.,.,CASSQDDWSYNEQFF,TGTGCCAGCAGCCAAGACGACTGGTCCTACAATGAGCAGTTCTTC
TRBJ1-1,TRBV4-3,.,.,CASSQGRANTEAFF,TGCGCCAGCAGCCAAGGCAGGGCGAACACTGAAGCTTTCTTT
TRBJ2-2,TRBV5-1,once,TRBD2,CASSGEGNANTGELFF,TGCGCCAGCAGCGGGGAGGGGAACGCGAACACCGGGGAGCTGTTTTTT
TRBJ1-1,TRBV19,.,.,CASRVRDVHTEAFF,TGTGCCAGTAGGGTCCGGGACGTACACACTGAAGCTTTCTTT
TRBJ1-1,TRBV15,.,.,CATSTTRNTEAFF,TGTGCCACCAGTACAACGAGGAACACTGAAGCTTTCTTT
TRBJ2-2,TRBV5-1,once,.,CASTSRESQWGELFF,TGCGCCAGCACCTCGAGAGAGTCACAATGGGGGGAGCTGTTTTTT
TRBJ2-1,TRBV29-1,.,TRBD2,CSAEGLADYNEQFF,TGCAGCGCCGAGGGACTAGCGGATTACAATGAGCAGTTCTTC
TRBJ2-5,TRBV5-1,.,.,CASSLAIRGAQETQYF,TGCGCCAGCAGCTTGGCCATCCGGGGGGCCCAAGAGACCCAGTACTTC
TRBJ1-2,TRBV7-8,.,.,CASSQGGVDYGYTF,TGTGCCAGCAGCCAAGGGGGTGTTGACTATGGCTACACCTTC
TRBJ2-7,TRBV5-1,.,TRBD1,CASSLEPTGNNEQYF,TGCGCCAGCAGCTTGGAGCCGACAGGGAACAACGAGCAGTACTTC
TRBJ1-2,TRBV6-5,.,.,CASSYSIRQGRGYTF,TGTGCCAGCAGTTACTCGATACGGCAGGGACGCGGCTACACCTTC
TRBJ2-7,TRBV6-5,.,.,CASSYRTASEQYF,TGTGCCAGCAGTTATAGGACAGCCTCCGAGCAGTACTTC
TRBJ1-2,TRBV6-5,.,.,CASGDRSNYGYTF,TGTGCCAGTGGTGACAGATCTAACTATGGCTACACCTTC
TRBJ2-3,TRBV30,.,.,CAWAPGTDTQYF,TGTGCCTGGGCCCCAGGGACAGATACGCAGTATTTT
TRBJ2-7,TRBV2,once,TRBD2,CASRPTSGTTYEQYF,TGTGCCAGCAGGCCCACTAGCGGTACCACCTACGAGCAGTACTTC
TRBJ1-2,TRBV6-5,.,.,CASSYDTGNYGYTF,TGTGCCAGCAGTTACGACACAGGGAACTATGGCTACACCTTC
TRBJ2-4,TRBV7-9,once,.,CASSLELAENIQYF,TGTGCCAGCAGCTTAGAACTAGCCGAAAACATTCAGTACTTC